This TCR beta chain was captured by sequencing in a study of tumor and adjacent non-tumor tissue in lung cancer (dated by TCRdb to 2017 to 2018). Turning to the overall study: Of the cohort, 12 patients had adenocarcinoma, 2 had squamous cell carcinoma and 1 had small cell lung cancer. Using bulk TCRbeta repertoires from over twelve lung cancer patients, the study set lung tumor tissue side by side with matched distant non-tumor lung tissue. The 15 or so patients were aged roughly 31 to 80 years, included 10 men and 5 women, and had TNM stage I to III disease. Sequencing generated a total of 120 million or so productive TCRbeta reads, averaging about 4.17 million reads per sample. Approximately 31 paired specimens, one tumor and one normal lung sample per patient, were profiled by TCRbeta CDR3 sequencing.

Looking up the germline V gene yields CDR1 MNHNS and CDR2 SASEGT. The CDR3 numbers 15 residues from cysteine through phenylalanine. Solely the CDR3 DNA is kept, with 45 bases framed from the first base. This clonotype was counted a single time. Its antigen is not yet known. A read error may be the cause here, since a much bigger clone is one base away. Library prep was done by multiplex PCR. The sequencer was an Illumina HiSeq 2500. Following protocols modified from ARM-PCR, the researchers constructed TCRbeta libraries through three rounds of nested PCR with primers (Table S4). PCR products of 200-500 bp were gel-excised and purified with the QIAquick gel extraction kit before sequencing. As for how the authors treated the data: Reads were cleaned with Trimmomatic, merged with FLASH into complete CDR3 sequences, and assigned to V(D)J germline segments with MiTCR. Clonal diversity was calculated as the inverse Simpson's index using VDJtools. A read counted as productive if the sequence was in-frame and lacked a premature stop codon. Through fastp at Q25 and MiXCR, TCRdb rebuilt clones from the public reads, retaining in-frame beta chains. Here each entry gathers all rows of one CDR3 protein and keeps the most common genes and DNA. The V and J calls were not made by the authors but by TCRdb's processing. Here the sample has more than 85,000 distinct CDR3 sequences; more than 70% occur a single time. The ten most abundant clones make up more than 35% of the sample.

The investigation overall reported the following: TCR diversity was significantly higher in younger patients, and higher tumor TCR diversity was associated with shorter overall and disease-free survival. Because peripheral blood was not sequenced, the blood TCRbeta repertoires of the lung cancer patients in the study went unexamined. Tumor tissue showed significantly greater TCR diversity (inverse Simpson) than normal lung tissue (431.37 vs 166.20, P = 0.0075, Mann-Whitney U test). The methods do not name the sequencing platform or mention unique molecular identifiers. With only around 16 patients in the cohort, the authors noted that larger samples and more detailed clinical data are needed. A significantly larger cumulative share of the repertoire was made up by the top 100 clones in normal lung than in tumor tissue.

RNA was isolated from bulk unsorted tissue, and RNA quality was assessed with a NanoDrop ND-1000 and an Agilent 2100. The donors were newly diagnosed lung cancer patients admitted for thoracic surgery in China from August to November 2014 who had not received prior chemotherapy. Patients with previous radiotherapy or chemotherapy, or with another concurrent cancer, were excluded from the study. Pieces of surgical tissue measuring about 1-2 cm3 were kept in RNAlater solution and stored at -80 degrees C until use. The chain is encoded by TRBV6-1 joined to TRBJ2-5; the D gene could be TRBD1 or TRBD2, each one agreeing over 5 bases. This receptor was identified in a woman aged 55-70 years with non-small cell lung cancer. What was sequenced was lung tumor tissue. The DNA sequence is as follows: TGTGTCAGCAGTAGGGGACGCTCCGTTCGGGAGACCCAGTACTTC. This sequence encodes CVSSRGRSVRETQYF.